The next 13 T cell receptor beta chains were all read from a single sample in a study of shared clonotypes between healthy human individuals. The naive CD8 population came from CD45RO-negative cells selected for CCR7, without terminally differentiated effector memory CD45RA+ cells. Assay: immunoSEQ multiplex PCR; the TCRdb copy retains only in-frame clones and omits some. The sample carries some 2.1 million clones, roughly 93% recorded once. The sequenced sample was naive CD8+ T cells from PBMCs. The receptor set was obtained from a man between 18 and 35 years old in good health. Some clones in this sample may be carry-over from other donors' samples.

This clone was observed once. V gene TRBV11-2 combines with J gene TRBJ2-1, with 9 bases identical to TRBD2. The V segment lost 2 bases and the J segment 6 bases; nucleotides outside the gene matches: 8. Per the germline V gene, CDR1 is SGHAT and CDR2 is FQNNGV. The CDR3 is 16 amino acids. This CDR3 is CASSLTTTTSGNEQFF. The CDR3 nucleotides are TGTGCCAGCAGCTTAACAACAACGACTAGCGGCAATGAGCAGTTCTTC.

This chain uses TRBV7-8 with TRBJ1-1; D gene uncertain. Germline V CDR1 and CDR2: SGHVS, FQNEAQ. The CDR3 consists of 14 residues. With 2 bases removed from V and 3 bases from J, the gap between germline ends came to 10 bases. The CDR3 region has the DNA TGTGCCAGCAGCTTAACTGGAGGGCACACTGAAGCTTTCTTT. It is translated as CASSLTGGHTEAFF.

This chain joins TRBV30 and TRBJ2-7, with D possibly matching TRBD1 (5 bases). V shed 8 bases and J shed 5 bases, with 19 bases lying between them. The CDR3 has 13 amino acids. The germline V gene has CDR1 GTSNPN and CDR2 SVGIG (reference sequence). The CDR3 DNA is TGTGCCGGAAGGACGGAAGGGGTTAACGAGCAGTACTTC. It specifies CAGRTEGVNEQYF.

The V call is TRBV13, the J call TRBJ2-7; 9 bases map to TRBD2. With V trimmed by 4 bases and J by 2 bases, 9 bases remained unmatched. The CDR3 has 16 residues. Looked up from germline, CDR1 is PRHDT and CDR2 is FYEKMQ (reference sequence). The CDR3 here is CASSSPSTSGAYEQYF. CDR3 nucleotides: TGTGCCAGCAGCTCCCCTTCGACTAGCGGCGCCTACGAGCAGTACTTC.

The chain carries TRBV28 and TRBJ1-5, with 8 positions matching TRBD1. With V trimmed by 6 bases and J by 0 bases, 13 bases remained unmatched. Germline V CDR1 and CDR2: MDHEN, SYDVKM. The CDR3 loop spans 18 amino acids. The CDR3 region is CASRSRQGRWYSNQPQHF. CDR3 DNA: TGTGCCAGCAGGTCCAGACAGGGGCGGTGGTATAGCAATCAGCCCCAGCATTTT.

Regarding this clone: This CDR3 is also generated by other DNA sequences in the sample. As DNA, the CDR3 is TGCAGCGTCCCGGGACAGGGGGCCTACGAGCAGTACTTC. This codes for CSVPGQGAYEQYF. This chain joins TRBV29-1 and TRBJ2-7, with 11 bases matching TRBD1. Germline lookup yields CDR1 SQVTM and CDR2 ANQGSEA. This CDR3 is 13 amino acids long. The junction had 3 bases not matched to a gene; V was cut back by 6 bases and J by 2 bases.

A single count supports this clone. V usage is TRBV27 and J usage is TRBJ2-5, with D perhaps TRBD1 or TRBD2 (5 bases each). Germline CDR1 reads MNHEY; CDR2 reads SMNVEV (reference sequence). The CDR3 is 15 amino acids. V dropped 1 base and J dropped 6 bases, with 15 bases sitting between them. CDR3 nucleotides: TGTGCCAGCAGTTTATACCGGGGCTCCGGTAAGACCCAGTACTTC. Its translation is CASSLYRGSGKTQYF.

The rearrangement joins TRBV13 to TRBJ1-1; a weak D match, TRBD1 (6 bases). The length of the CDR3 is 14 residues. Trimming pared 4 bases from V and 1 base from J, leaving 10 bases between. Germline-derived CDR1 and CDR2 are PRHDT and FYEKMQ (reference sequence). CDR3 sequence: CASSWAGANTEAFF. The CDR3 DNA sequence: TGTGCCAGCAGCTGGGCAGGGGCGAACACTGAAGCTTTCTTT. The full variable domain, with the rest looked up from reference TRBV13 and TRBJ1-1, is AAGVIQSPRHLIKEKRETATLKCYPIPRHDTVYWYQQGPGQDPQFLISFYEKMQSDKGSIPDRFSAQQFSDYHSELNMSSLELGDSALYFCASSWAGANTEAFFGQGTRLTVV.

The chain employs TRBV4-3 and TRBJ2-7; D gene ambiguous. Between the trimmed V and J ends, which lost 1 base and 3 bases, there was a span of 4 bases. This CDR3 spans 12 amino acids. Germline CDR1 and CDR2: LGHNA and YSLEER. The CDR3 sequence: CASSQGVYEQYF. CDR3 coding DNA: TGCGCCAGCAGCCAAGGCGTCTACGAGCAGTACTTC.

The J gene is TRBJ2-1, the V gene TRBV5-6, with a weak D call TRBD2 (5 bases). The CDR3 has 12 amino acids. Trimming shortened V by 6 bases and J by 6 bases, and 10 bases separated the two germline ends. Germline CDR1 and CDR2: SGHDT and YYEEEE. CDR3: CASTLRGNEQFF. The CDR3, as DNA: TGTGCCAGCACCCTTCGGGGCAATGAGCAGTTCTTC.

The V call is TRBV7-2, the J call TRBJ2-5; 8 bases agree with TRBD1. The germline V gene encodes CDR1 SGHTA and CDR2 FQGNSA. The CDR3 contains 17 residues. With 3 bases clipped from V and 0 bases from J, the junction kept 9 bases outside the gene matches. Here the CDR3 DNA reads TGTGCCAGCAGCTTTGACCGGGACAGGTCGTACCAAGAGACCCAGTACTTC. This sequence encodes CASSFDRDRSYQETQYF.

This clone came up once. The chain uses TRBV5-4 and TRBJ2-1; 10 bases match TRBD2. Germline V gene data show CDR1 as SGHNT and CDR2 as YYREEE (reference sequence). The CDR3 sequence is 15 residues long. V lost 4 bases, J lost 5 bases, and 6 bases stayed unmatched. The CDR3 reads CASSELAGANNEQFF. In DNA form, the CDR3 reads TGTGCCAGCAGCGAGCTAGCGGGGGCAAACAATGAGCAGTTCTTC.

The chain is built from TRBV11-2 and TRBJ1-5; no clear D. Germline assignment: CDR1 SGHAT and CDR2 FQNNGV. V dropped 5 bases and J dropped 12 bases, with 14 bases sitting between them. There are 12 residues in the CDR3. This CDR3 reads CASSLEGVNQHF. Here the CDR3 DNA reads TGTGCCAGCAGCCTGGAGGGAGTCAACCAGCATTTT.